Following are 15 T cell receptor beta chains from one sample sequenced in a study of blood T cell repertoires in COVID-19. Sequencing was performed with immunoSEQ multiplex PCR; in TCRdb, only in-frame clones are kept and a portion is missing. The data show more than 95,000 clones, about 80% seen once. Sequenced material: peripheral blood. The receptors were sampled from a woman aged 80 or older with active or convalescent COVID-19.

This clone has just a few counts. This rearrangement joins TRBV4-1 to TRBJ1-1; D may be TRBD1 (5 bases). Trimming took off 4 bases at V and 3 bases at J, with 15 bases between the two ends. The length of the CDR3 is 15 residues. Germline lookup yields CDR1 MGHRA and CDR2 YSYEKL. In nucleotides, the CDR3 is TGCGCCAGCAGCCCCTTGCCCGGGGGGGACACTGAAGCTTTCTTT. It codes for CASSPLPGGDTEAFF.

This clone has only a few counts. The rearrangement uses TRBV28 and TRBJ2-7; tentative D call: TRBD1 (5 bases). The CDR3 spans 12 residues. Germline lookup yields CDR1 MDHEN and CDR2 SYDVKM. V lost 8 bases and J lost 3, with 11 bases in between. The CDR3 loop is CASSDRVYEQYF. CDR3 DNA: TGTGCCAGCTCCGACAGAGTCTACGAGCAGTACTTC.

The genes are TRBV18 and TRBJ1-1; TRBD1 might be the D (5 bases). The CDR3 consists of 17 residues. V lost 1 base, J lost 0 bases, and 15 bases lay in between. The germline V gene encodes CDR1 KGHSH and CDR2 LQKENI. CDR3 sequence reads: CASSPRPPDTLNTEAFF. DNA for the CDR3: TGTGCCAGCTCACCACGGCCCCCGGACACTTTGAACACTGAAGCTTTCTTT. The full variable domain, its missing parts supplied by reference TRBV18 and TRBJ1-1, is NAGVMQNPRHLVRRRGQEARLRCSPMKGHSHVYWYRQLPEEGLKFMVYLQKENIIDESGMPKERFSAEFPKEGPSILRIQQVVRGDSAAYFCASSPRPPDTLNTEAFFGQGTRLTVV.

The rearrangement uses TRBV18 and TRBJ1-1, with TRBD1 matching 7 bases. This CDR3 is 11 amino acids long. The germline V gene encodes CDR1 KGHSH and CDR2 LQKENI. The ends lost 6 bases at V and 8 bases at J; junction bases unmatched: 3. The CDR3 sequence: CASSGQVEAFF. DNA for the CDR3: TGTGCCAGCTCCGGACAGGTCGAAGCTTTCTTT.

The chain employs TRBV18 and TRBJ1-1; D might be TRBD1 (6 bases). V was cut by 6 bases and J by 1 base, with 9 bases left in between. Germline CDR1 reads KGHSH; CDR2 reads LQKENI. CDR3 length: 13 residues. DNA for the CDR3: TGTGCCAGCTCGGGGGCGAAGAACACTGAAGCTTTCTTT. Protein product: CASSGAKNTEAFF.

The CDR3 region is CASRLAGADTQYF. The CDR3 DNA sequence: TGTGCCAGCCGACTAGCGGGGGCAGATACGCAGTATTTT. The genes are TRBV6-5 and TRBJ2-3; 12 bases are shared with TRBD2. The length of the CDR3 is 13 residues. Per germline, CDR1 MNHEY and CDR2 SVGAGI. After removal of 8 bases from V and 4 bases from J, the junction contained 1 base not matched to a gene.

The chain uses TRBV14 and TRBJ2-6; D may be TRBD1 (5 bases). The V end was cut by 4 bases, the J end by 4 bases, with 14 bases between. The CDR3 has 16 residues. Germline V CDR1 and CDR2: SGHDN, FVKESK. The CDR3 DNA reads as TGTGCCAGCAGCCTCCCTGGGGCAAGGGGGGCCAACGTCCTGACTTTC. This translates into CASSLPGARGANVLTF.

The CDR3 DNA is TGTGCCAGCAGCTTGGTTAGGGCGGGAGACTACGAGCAGTACTTC. Its translation: CASSLVRAGDYEQYF. V gene TRBV5-4 combines with J gene TRBJ2-7, with 7 bases that match TRBD2. CDR1 SGHNT and CDR2 YYREEE come from the germline V gene (reference sequence). This CDR3 is 15 amino acids long. Trimming removed 0 bases from V and 3 bases from J; junction bases left unmatched: 6. The complete variable domain, with remaining parts taken from reference TRBV5-4 and TRBJ2-7, reads ETGVTQSPTHLIKTRGQQVTLRCSSQSGHNTVSWYQQALGQGPQFIFQYYREEENGRGNFPPRFSGLQFPNYSSELNVNALELDDSALYLCASSLVRAGDYEQYFGPGTRLTVT.

This sequence joins TRBV4-2 and TRBJ2-2; 12 bases are shared with TRBD2. Germline V lookup: CDR1 LGHNA, CDR2 YNFKEQ. Trimming at V came to 4 bases and at J to 5 bases, leaving 5 bases not matched to a gene. The CDR3 has 16 residues. The CDR3 loop is CASSRQGLAGTGELFF. The CDR3, as DNA: TGTGCCAGCAGCCGACAAGGACTAGCGGGAACCGGGGAGCTGTTTTTT.

The chain carries TRBV28 and TRBJ1-5; the match to TRBD1 covers 7 bases. Germline V lookup: CDR1 MDHEN, CDR2 SYDVKM. The CDR3 totals 13 residues. V gave up 8 bases and J gave up 8 bases; unmatched junction bases: 9. The CDR3 coding sequence is TGTGCCAGCCATAGGGGGCGCGGGGAGCCCCAGCATTTT. The encoded protein is CASHRGRGEPQHF.

V usage is TRBV3-1 (or the pseudogene TRBV3-2) and J usage is TRBJ2-5; D is perhaps TRBD1 (6 bases). Germline values: CDR1 LGHDT, CDR2 YNNKEL (reference sequence). Trimming removed 1 base at V and 1 base at J, with 19 bases between. The CDR3 extends over 18 amino acids. The CDR3 loop is CASSQVQGTHPAQETQYF. Here the CDR3 DNA reads TGTGCCAGCAGCCAAGTACAAGGGACACACCCGGCCCAAGAGACCCAGTACTTC.

The rearrangement links TRBV4-1 to TRBJ2-1; tentative D call: TRBD1 (6 bases). CDR3 length equals 21 residues. The germline V gene has CDR1 MGHRA and CDR2 YSYEKL. Deletions cut 1 base from V and 0 bases from J, with 25 bases between. CDR3 nucleotides: TGCGCCAGCAGCCAAGTTTCAACAGGGACGGTGACCCTTGGCTCCTACAATGAGCAGTTCTTC. It yields the protein CASSQVSTGTVTLGSYNEQFF.

This clone was seen a single time. V gene TRBV28 combines with J gene TRBJ1-6; unclear D gene. Germline V CDR1 and CDR2: MDHEN, SYDVKM. This CDR3 is 15 amino acids long. V was clipped by 6 bases and J by 5 bases, with 14 bases between them. CDR3: CASSRPTRNNSPLHF. The CDR3 region has the DNA TGTGCCAGCAGCCGCCCGACAAGAAATAATTCACCCCTCCACTTT.

CDR3 sequence reads: CASSERGTGILGETQYF. The DNA for the CDR3 is TGTGCCAGCAGCGAAAGGGGGACAGGGATTTTAGGAGAGACCCAGTACTTC. The J gene is TRBJ2-5, the V gene TRBV9, with TRBD1 matching 9 bases. The CDR3 consists of 17 residues. CDR1 SGDLS and CDR2 YYNGEE come from the germline V gene. V shed 3 bases, J shed 4 bases, and the junction held 13 bases outside the gene matches.

This clone was recorded only once. The chain uses TRBV30 and TRBJ1-2, with TRBD1 identical over 9 bases. Germline assignment: CDR1 GTSNPN and CDR2 SVGIG (reference sequence). The V segment lost 0 bases and the J segment 8 bases; nucleotides outside the gene matches: 4. The CDR3 is 13 residues long. The CDR3 region is CAWSVQGASGYTF. The CDR3 nucleotides are TGTGCCTGGAGTGTACAGGGGGCGTCGGGCTACACCTTC.